This section outlines one T cell receptor beta chain sequence together with its context. Its antigen is not known. The assay was immunoSEQ multiplex PCR, and TCRdb's table has in-frame clones only and misses some. The sample comprises about 92,000 clones, around nine tenths of which are singletons, and less than 3.5% rests with the top ten. These data are taken from a study of T cell responses to AZD1222 COVID-19 vaccine. Overall study results and limits: Reportedly, nearly half the spike-specific TCRs target unmutated variant regions. Baseline seropositivity characterized only a handful of AZD1222 recipients.

The CDR3 is made up of 20 amino acids. The V gene's germline CDR1 is MDHEN and CDR2 SYDVKM. Trimming cost V 7 bases and J 0 bases; bases outside gene matches: 17. This rearrangement joins TRBV28 to TRBJ2-2; TRBD2 agrees at 10 bases. This specimen consisted of peripheral blood, obtained on day 0 of AZD1222 vaccination. The TCR was taken from an adult in good health. The CDR3 DNA follows: TGTGCCAGCAATCGCGGGTGGACTAGCGGCAACCAGACGAACACCGGGGAGCTGTTTTTT. This codes for CASNRGWTSGNQTNTGELFF.